This T cell receptor beta chain was captured by sequencing in a study of CD8+CD57+ T cells in acquired aplastic anemia. This clonotype has at least ten counts. Genomic DNA constituted the template upon which TCR beta VDJ and CDR3 profiling was performed. One entry per CDR3 protein, called by TCRdb with MiXCR from the reads. The data contain more than 200,000 distinct CDR3 sequences, roughly 53% of them singletons. Germline-derived CDR1 and CDR2 are SGHTA and FQGTGA. Trimming removed 4 bases at V and 1 base at J, with 7 bases between. CDR3 length equals 13 residues. Sequencing was done on patients that had shown CD8+CD57+ cell expansion by flow cytometry.

This sequence was found in a human donor with aplastic anemia. Sequencing input: sorted CD4+, CD8+, or CD8+CD57+ T cells (not recorded which) from PBMCs. V gene TRBV7-3 combines with J gene TRBJ2-5; D gene ambiguous. For the CDR3, the DNA is TGTGCCAGCAGCTCCGAGATCCAAGAGACCCAGTACTTC. This sequence encodes CASSSEIQETQYF.